The 27 T cell receptor beta chains below all came from one sample that was sequenced in a study of T cells in Graves' hyperthyroidism and ophthalmopathy. Researchers took RNA transcripts and amplified the TCR beta CDR3 regions from them. HTBI primers were the set used in a first-round RT-PCR of the TCR CDR3. MiXCR, run by TCRdb on the multiplex PCR reads, gives a single entry per CDR3 protein. The data contain approximately 570,000 distinct CDR3 sequences, about 20% of them singletons. What was sequenced was blood. These receptors all stem from a man in his forties or fifties with Graves' ophthalmopathy.

This clonotype was recorded many times. This chain uses TRBV12-3 or TRBV12-4 with TRBJ2-1, with TRBD2 identical over 10 bases. The V and J ends lost 4 bases and 9 bases, in that order; junction bases with no gene match: 18. CDR3 size: 18 residues. In DNA, the CDR3 is TGTGCCAGCAGTTCCTCCGGGACTAGCGCCGGACACGGTATTGAGCAGTTCTTC. Translating gives CASSSSGTSAGHGIEQFF.

This clonotype was counted many times. V is TRBV18 and J is TRBJ2-7; no clear D. Between the trimmed V and J ends, which lost 3 bases and 2 bases, there was a span of 8 bases. Germline V lookup: CDR1 KGHSH, CDR2 LQKENI. The CDR3 loop spans 13 amino acids. The CDR3: CASSPPLTYEQYF. The DNA of the CDR3 is TGTGCCAGCTCACCTCCTCTAACCTACGAGCAGTACTTC.

The gene calls are TRBV29-1 and TRBJ2-4; D is unclear. Germline assignment: CDR1 SQVTM and CDR2 ANQGSEA. V dropped 4 bases and J dropped 5 bases, with 3 bases sitting between them. The CDR3 runs 10 residues. CDR3 nucleotide sequence: TGCAGCGTTGTACAAAACATTCAGTACTTC. Translated, it gives CSVVQNIQYF.

This chain connects TRBV11-3 to TRBJ2-1, with TRBD2 matching over 12 bases. Germline loops: CDR1 SGHNT, CDR2 YENEEA. V was pared by 4 bases and J by 5 bases, with 9 bases of the junction left unmatched. The CDR3 sequence is 17 residues long. The CDR3 reads CASSSTLAGGPHNEQFF. DNA for the CDR3: TGTGCCAGCAGCTCAACTCTAGCGGGAGGGCCTCACAATGAGCAGTTCTTC.

The V call is TRBV20-1, the J call TRBJ1-6; unclear D gene. CDR1 and CDR2 (germline): DFQATT, SNEGSKA (reference sequence). This CDR3 contains 17 residues. The germline V and J ends were trimmed by 0 bases and 0 bases, with 12 bases remaining between them. CDR3 loop: CSAREPATSSYNSPLHF. The CDR3 DNA follows: TGCAGTGCTAGAGAACCCGCAACTAGCTCCTATAATTCACCCCTCCACTTT.

This clonotype came up a few times. Compared with germline, one end of the junction differs, possibly owing to a read error. The chain employs TRBV3-1 and TRBJ2-3; D is perhaps TRBD1 or TRBD2 (5 bases each). Germline V gene sequence: CDR1 LGHDT, CDR2 YNNKEL (reference sequence). The CDR3 is made up of 15 amino acids. CDR3 region: CASSHTRGLTDTQYF. CDR3 nucleotides: TGCGCCAGCAGCCATACTAGGGGCCTCACAGATACGCAGTATTTT.

The chain carries TRBV5-1 and TRBJ2-2; weak D call: TRBD2 (6 bases). Germline loops: CDR1 SGHRS, CDR2 YFSETQ. Trimming took off 7 bases at V and 5 bases at J, with 12 bases between the two ends. There are 13 residues in the CDR3. The CDR3 bases are TGCGCCAGCTGCTCCCGGGGGACCGGGGAGCTGTTTTTT. It encodes CASCSRGTGELFF.

The sample holds a few counts of this clonotype. The genes are TRBV15 and TRBJ1-6; D unclear. V lost 0 bases and J lost 12, with 9 bases in between. The germline CDR1 and CDR2 sequences are LNHNV and YYDKDF (reference sequence). The CDR3 loop spans 13 amino acids. DNA of the CDR3: TGTGCCACCAGCAGAGATAAGTGGGGACCCCTCCACTTT. This translates into CATSRDKWGPLHF. Full variable domain (remainder filled in from reference TRBV15 and TRBJ1-6): DAMVIQNPRYQVTQFGKPVTLSCSQTLNHNVMYWYQQKSSQAPKLLFHYYDKDFNNEADTPDNFQSRRPNTSFCFLDIRSPGLGDTAMYLCATSRDKWGPLHFGNGTRLTVT.

This clonotype was picked up a small number of times. The chain carries TRBV6-5 and TRBJ2-1; 11 positions agree with TRBD2. Germline V gives CDR1 MNHEY, CDR2 SVGAGI. V lost 0 bases, J lost 7 bases, and 8 bases stayed unmatched. The CDR3 spans 17 residues. The CDR3 DNA sequence: TGTGCCAGCAGTTACTCGAAACTAGCGGGAGATTTGAATGAGCAGTTCTTC. Translating it yields CASSYSKLAGDLNEQFF.

Many counts were recorded for this clonotype. The chain has TRBV30 and TRBJ1-1, with D unresolved. V was shortened by 2 bases and J by 4 bases, with 8 bases between the two germline ends. This CDR3 has 12 residues. Germline V gives CDR1 GTSNPN, CDR2 SVGIG (reference sequence). CDR3 coding DNA: TGTGCCTGGAGTTCAGGAGCCACTGAAGCTTTCTTT. Its protein product is CAWSSGATEAFF.

The V and J genes are TRBV18 and TRBJ2-7; no reliable D call. Germline CDR1 reads KGHSH; CDR2 reads LQKENI. The CDR3 runs to 12 residues. The V gene lost 2 bases and the J gene lost 6 bases, with 8 bases spanning the gap. DNA of the CDR3: TGTGCCAGCTCACCAGCCGTCGGCGAGCAGTACTTC. Residues: CASSPAVGEQYF.

The chain has TRBV18 and TRBJ1-2; 8 bases fit TRBD1. V gave up 3 bases and J gave up 8 bases; unmatched junction bases: 11. The germline gives CDR1 KGHSH, CDR2 LQKENI. The CDR3 contains 15 residues. CDR3 sequence: CASSPNFGQGWGYTF. CDR3 nucleotide sequence: TGTGCCAGCTCACCCAATTTTGGACAGGGCTGGGGCTACACCTTC.

This clonotype was counted between two and nine times. The CDR3 spells CAWSGSSYGYTF. The DNA for the CDR3 is TGTGCCTGGAGCGGCAGCTCCTATGGCTACACCTTC. This chain links TRBV30 with TRBJ1-2, with D uncertain. Trimming cost V 3 bases and J 4 bases, with 9 bases left between them. The V gene's germline CDR1 is GTSNPN and CDR2 SVGIG (reference sequence). The CDR3 loop spans 12 amino acids.

This rearrangement joins TRBV6-4 to TRBJ1-1; D possibly corresponds to TRBD1 (6 bases). Trimming pared 10 bases from V and 3 bases from J, leaving 18 bases between. CDR1 MRHNA and CDR2 SNTAGT come from the germline V gene. The CDR3 consists of 14 residues. The CDR3 DNA sequence: TGTGCCAACAGGGATACAAACAGAGACACTGAAGCTTTCTTT. The encoded protein is CANRDTNRDTEAFF.

The J gene is TRBJ2-1, the V gene TRBV20-1; 9 bases are shared with TRBD2. V gave up 4 bases and J gave up 13 bases; unmatched junction bases: 5. The germline gives CDR1 DFQATT, CDR2 SNEGSKA (reference sequence). There are 11 residues in the CDR3. CDR3 sequence reads: CSANAGGFQFF. The DNA for the CDR3 is TGCAGTGCTAACGCGGGGGGGTTTCAGTTCTTC.

On this clonotype itself: One end of the junction does not line up with germline, which may come from a read error. The chain uses TRBV7-2 and TRBJ2-6; D is tentatively TRBD1 or TRBD2 (5 bases each). The length of the CDR3 is 18 residues. Germline V gene sequence: CDR1 SGHTA, CDR2 FQGNSA. CDR3 protein: CASSLVTGWGSEANVLTF. Here the CDR3 DNA reads TGTGCCAGCAGCTTAGTTACCGGGTGGGGGTCTGAGGCCAACGTCCTGACTTTC.

Only a few counts were recorded for this clonotype. The chain links TRBV9 to TRBJ2-3; D call uncertain. In germline, CDR1 is SGDLS, CDR2 YYNGEE. The CDR3 runs 16 residues. V gave up 0 bases and J gave up 2 bases, with 13 bases separating them. The CDR3 sequence: CASSVVGGNPTDTQYF. The CDR3 DNA reads as TGTGCCAGCAGCGTAGTTGGCGGAAATCCCACAGATACGCAGTATTTT.

This clonotype was recorded a few times. V usage is TRBV2 and J usage is TRBJ1-6; D is ambiguous. The CDR3 length is 17 residues. The V gene lost 6 bases and the J gene lost 0 bases, with 15 bases spanning the gap. Germline V gives CDR1 SNHLY, CDR2 FYNNEI. CDR3 sequence (DNA): TGTGCCAGCAGCCCCGACACGGCGAGCTCCTATAATTCACCCCTCCACTTT. Its protein product is CASSPDTASSYNSPLHF. The full variable domain, in which reference TRBV2 and TRBJ1-6 provide the parts outside the CDR3, is EPEVTQTPSHQVTQMGQEVILRCVPISNHLYFYWYRQILGQKVEFLVSFYNNEISEKSEIFDDQFSVERPDGSNFTLKIRSTKLEDSAMYFCASSPDTASSYNSPLHFGNGTRLTVT.

This clonotype was recorded a few times. This chain connects TRBV6-1 to TRBJ1-2; D is uncertain. Per germline, CDR1 MNHNS and CDR2 SASEGT. V was cut by 6 bases and J by 3 bases, with 5 bases left in between. The length of the CDR3 is 11 residues. The CDR3 DNA is TGTGCCAGCAGAATGCACTATGGCTACACCTTC. Its translation is CASRMHYGYTF.

This clonotype was detected many times. The chain is built from TRBV5-1 and TRBJ1-2; 9 nucleotides align to TRBD1. Trimming took 4 bases from V and 8 from J; bases not matched to a gene: 9. Germline CDR1 is SGHRS and CDR2 is YFSETQ. The CDR3 runs to 14 residues. CDR3 loop: CASSRDGTGYGYTF. The DNA of the CDR3 is TGCGCCAGCAGCCGGGACGGGACAGGGTACGGCTACACCTTC.

This clonotype came up a few times. V is TRBV20-1 and J is TRBJ2-5; the D is unclear. This CDR3 is 14 amino acids long. Germline values: CDR1 DFQATT, CDR2 SNEGSKA (reference sequence). V dropped 1 base and J dropped 1 base, with 10 bases sitting between them. The CDR3 nucleotides read TGCAGTGCTAGAGGAGCGTACCTCCAAGAGACCCAGTACTTC. It is translated as CSARGAYLQETQYF.

The V gene is TRBV2, the J gene TRBJ1-4; D might be TRBD1 (6 bases). CDR3 length: 14 amino acids. V gave up 8 bases and J gave up 2 bases, with 12 bases separating them. Germline V gene sequence: CDR1 SNHLY, CDR2 FYNNEI. The CDR3 coding sequence is TGTGCCAGCGATAACCAGGGGACTAATGAAAAACTGTTTTTT. Translating it yields CASDNQGTNEKLFF.

Here the CDR3 reads CASDGYSYEQYF. The CDR3, as DNA: TGTGCCAGCGACGGATACTCCTACGAGCAGTACTTC. The rearrangement uses TRBV7-9 and TRBJ2-7; D unclear. Germline V gene data show CDR1 as SEHNR and CDR2 as FQNEAQ (reference sequence). Trimming took off 8 bases at V and 0 bases at J, with 8 bases between the two ends. This CDR3 contains 12 residues. Using reference TRBV7-9 and TRBJ2-7 for the parts outside the CDR3, the full variable domain is DTGVSQNPRHKITKRGQNVTFRCDPISEHNRLYWYRQTLGQGPEFLTYFQNEAQLEKSRLLSDRFSAERPKGSFSTLEIQRTEQGDSAMYLCASDGYSYEQYFGPGTRLTVT.

At least ten counts were recorded for this clonotype. V and J are TRBV7-8 and TRBJ2-7; D unresolved. This CDR3 contains 13 residues. Per germline, CDR1 SGHVS and CDR2 FQNEAQ. Trimming took 1 base from V and 4 from J, leaving 8 bases between them. The CDR3 loop is CASSLGKGYEQYF. The DNA of the CDR3 is TGTGCCAGCAGCTTAGGAAAGGGTTACGAGCAGTACTTC.

V usage is TRBV6-1 and J usage is TRBJ1-2; D is perhaps TRBD1 (6 bases). In germline, CDR1 is MNHNS, CDR2 SASEGT. There are 13 residues in the CDR3. V was pared by 2 bases and J by 7 bases, with 11 bases between. The CDR3 DNA reads as TGTGCCAGCAGTGAAAGCAGGGGAGGTGGCTACACCTTC. It encodes CASSESRGGGYTF.

Note on this clonotype: It may be a read error: a sequence one base away is much more abundant. This is likely a read error, given that the CDR3 carries no conserved phenylalanine or tryptophan at its end. The rearrangement joins TRBV2 to TRBJ1-2; tentatively, D is TRBD1 (6 bases). Per germline, CDR1 SNHLY and CDR2 FYNNEI. There are 15 residues in the CDR3. V was shortened by 2 bases and J by 8 bases, with 18 bases between the two germline ends. The CDR3 protein is CASSETPPRGGGYTL. CDR3 nucleotide sequence: TGTGCCAGCAGTGAAACCCCCCCCAGGGGAGGCGGCTACACCCTC.

The table lists this clonotype with many counts. The chain has TRBV11-2 and TRBJ1-2; TRBD1 is a possible D gene (5 bases). In germline, CDR1 is SGHAT, CDR2 FQNNGV. Trimming left V 2 bases short and J 0 bases short, with 10 bases between. The CDR3 is made up of 15 amino acids. The CDR3 sequence is CASSLFGGSNYGYTF. The CDR3 DNA follows: TGTGCCAGCAGCTTATTTGGGGGATCTAACTATGGCTACACCTTC.